The present T cell receptor (beta chain) was sequenced within a study of shared T cell receptors in the human thymus. This CDR3 spans 19 amino acids. Germline V gene data show CDR1 as SGHVS and CDR2 as FQNEAQ. The trim removed 4 bases at V and 0 bases at J, leaving 10 bases unmatched. The repertoire was sequenced with immunoSEQ multiplex PCR; TCRdb's copy has only in-frame clones and lacks some. The data hold hundreds of thousands of clones, with 80% to 90% observed a single time. These sequences were also reported in another study, on human thymus T cells. That source reports: It was healthy Finnish infants having corrective surgery for congenital heart defects who were the donors. Corrective cardiac surgery supplied the resected thymus tissue. Across thymic and blood repertoires, the usage of V and J genes appeared to be biased. Overlap was high between thymic repertoires from unrelated individuals, as reported in related research.

This clonotype was sampled from a boy less than two years old with a congenital heart defect. Sequencing was performed on thymocytes. The chain is built from TRBV7-8 and TRBJ2-1; 12 bases agree with TRBD2. The CDR3 nucleotides are TGTGCCAGCAGCTCCCAAGGGTCTAGCGGGAGGGTCTCCTACAATGAGCAGTTCTTC. Amino acids: CASSSQGSSGRVSYNEQFF.